The T cell receptor (beta chain) under discussion was sequenced for a study of cytotoxic CD8 clonotypes in ibrutinib-treated CLL. Study-wide context: The authors obtained response samples at a median of about 11 months of treatment, range 6 to 36. Samples averaged about 260,000 productive templates and about 94,000 productive rearrangements.

Libraries were prepared by immunoSEQ multiplex PCR; TCRdb keeps only in-frame clonotypes and omits some of them. This table holds some 200,000 clones, roughly 77% found once. Study-level points and caveats: The public clonotypes identified were infrequent and showed contraction or stability on treatment.

Concerning this clone itself: Its antigen remains unknown.

The starting material was PBMCs, obtained after 12 months of ibrutinib treatment. The TCR originated in a human donor with chronic lymphocytic leukemia.

CDR3 sequence: CASSGQHYGYTF. The CDR3 coding sequence is TGCGCCAGCAGCGGTCAGCACTATGGCTACACCTTC. The V gene is TRBV5-1, the J gene TRBJ1-2; D call uncertain. Germline V gene sequence: CDR1 SGHRS, CDR2 YFSETQ. Between the trimmed V and J ends, which lost 4 bases and 3 bases, there was a span of 7 bases. The CDR3 length is 12 residues.